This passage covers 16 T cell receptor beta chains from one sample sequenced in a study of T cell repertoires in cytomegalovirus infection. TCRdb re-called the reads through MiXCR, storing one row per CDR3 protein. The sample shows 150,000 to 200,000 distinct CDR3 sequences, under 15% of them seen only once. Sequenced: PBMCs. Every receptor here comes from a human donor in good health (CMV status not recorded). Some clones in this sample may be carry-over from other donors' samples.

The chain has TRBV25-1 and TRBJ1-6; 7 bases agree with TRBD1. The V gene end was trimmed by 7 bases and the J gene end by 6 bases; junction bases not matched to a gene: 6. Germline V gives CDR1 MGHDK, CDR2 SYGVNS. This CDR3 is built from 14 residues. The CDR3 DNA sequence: TGTGCCAGCACGAGACAGGGATTTAATTCACCCCTCCACTTT. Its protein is CASTRQGFNSPLHF.

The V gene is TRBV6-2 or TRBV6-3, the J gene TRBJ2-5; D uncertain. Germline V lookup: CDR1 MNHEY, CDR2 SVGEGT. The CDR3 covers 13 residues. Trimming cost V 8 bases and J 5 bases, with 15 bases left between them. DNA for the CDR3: TGTGCCAGCGCCTCAACCCGGACGGAGACCCAGTACTTC. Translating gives CASASTRTETQYF.

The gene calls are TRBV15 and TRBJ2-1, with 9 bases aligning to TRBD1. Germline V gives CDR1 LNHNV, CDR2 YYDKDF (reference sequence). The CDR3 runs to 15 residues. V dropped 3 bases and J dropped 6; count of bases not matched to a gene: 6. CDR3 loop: CATSSPGQGSNEQFF. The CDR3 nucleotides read TGTGCCACCAGCAGTCCGGGACAGGGTTCCAATGAGCAGTTCTTC. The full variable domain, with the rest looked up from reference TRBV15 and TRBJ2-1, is DAMVIQNPRYQVTQFGKPVTLSCSQTLNHNVMYWYQQKSSQAPKLLFHYYDKDFNNEADTPDNFQSRRPNTSFCFLDIRSPGLGDTAMYLCATSSPGQGSNEQFFGPGTRLTVL.

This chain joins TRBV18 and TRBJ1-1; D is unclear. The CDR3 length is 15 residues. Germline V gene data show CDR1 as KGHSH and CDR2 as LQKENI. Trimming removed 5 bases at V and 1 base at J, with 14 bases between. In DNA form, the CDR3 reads TGTGCCAGCTCAACGAACACATGGGGGAACACTGAAGCTTTCTTT. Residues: CASSTNTWGNTEAFF.

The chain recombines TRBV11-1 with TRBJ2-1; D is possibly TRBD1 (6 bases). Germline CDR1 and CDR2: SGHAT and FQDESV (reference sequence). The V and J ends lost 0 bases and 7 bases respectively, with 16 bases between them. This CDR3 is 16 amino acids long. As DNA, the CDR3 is TGTGCCAGCAGCTTAGCCATGGGGACATCAAGAAATGAGCAGTTCTTC. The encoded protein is CASSLAMGTSRNEQFF.

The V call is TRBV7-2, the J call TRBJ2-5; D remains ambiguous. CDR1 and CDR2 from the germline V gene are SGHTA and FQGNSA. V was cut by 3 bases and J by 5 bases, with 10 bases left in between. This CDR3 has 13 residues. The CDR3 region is CASSFSRTETQYF. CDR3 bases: TGTGCCAGCAGCTTTAGTAGGACGGAGACCCAGTACTTC.

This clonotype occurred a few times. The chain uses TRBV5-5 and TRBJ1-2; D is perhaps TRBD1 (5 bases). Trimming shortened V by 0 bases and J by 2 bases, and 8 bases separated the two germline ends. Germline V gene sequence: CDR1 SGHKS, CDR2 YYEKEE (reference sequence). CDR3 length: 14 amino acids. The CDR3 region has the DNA TGTGCCAGCAGCTTGGCGACAGAAAACTATGGCTACACCTTC. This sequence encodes CASSLATENYGYTF.

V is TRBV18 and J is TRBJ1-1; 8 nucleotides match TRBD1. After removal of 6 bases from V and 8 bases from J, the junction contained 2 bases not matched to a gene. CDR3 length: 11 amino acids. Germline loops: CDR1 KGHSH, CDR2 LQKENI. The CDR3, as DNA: TGTGCCAGCTCCAGGGGGCAAGAAGCTTTCTTT. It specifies CASSRGQEAFF.

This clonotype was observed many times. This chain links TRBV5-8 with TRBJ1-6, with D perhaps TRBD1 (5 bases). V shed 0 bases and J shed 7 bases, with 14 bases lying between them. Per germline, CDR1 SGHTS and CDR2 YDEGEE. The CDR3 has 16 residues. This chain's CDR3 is CASSLVLGRKNSPLHF. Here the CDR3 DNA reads TGTGCCAGCAGCTTGGTGTTGGGACGGAAGAATTCACCCCTCCACTTT.

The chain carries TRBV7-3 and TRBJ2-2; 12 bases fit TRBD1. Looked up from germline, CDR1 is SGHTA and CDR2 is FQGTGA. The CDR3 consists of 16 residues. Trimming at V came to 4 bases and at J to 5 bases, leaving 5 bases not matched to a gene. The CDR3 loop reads CASSWGDRGRTGELFF. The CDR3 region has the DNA TGTGCCAGCAGCTGGGGGGACAGGGGGCGGACCGGGGAGCTGTTTTTT.

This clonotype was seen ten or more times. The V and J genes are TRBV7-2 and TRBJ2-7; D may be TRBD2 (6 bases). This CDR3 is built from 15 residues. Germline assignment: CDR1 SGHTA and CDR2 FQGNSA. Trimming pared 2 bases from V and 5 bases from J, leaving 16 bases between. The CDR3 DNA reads TGTGCCAGCAGCTTACGAGCGGGCCCGGACAACGAGCAGTACTTC. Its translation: CASSLRAGPDNEQYF.

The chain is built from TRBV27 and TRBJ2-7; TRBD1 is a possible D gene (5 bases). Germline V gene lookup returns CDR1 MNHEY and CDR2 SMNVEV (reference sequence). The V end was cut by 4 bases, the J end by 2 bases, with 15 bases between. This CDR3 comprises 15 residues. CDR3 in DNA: TGTGCCAGCAGTTATCGTAGTTTGACAGCCTACGAGCAGTACTTC. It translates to CASSYRSLTAYEQYF.

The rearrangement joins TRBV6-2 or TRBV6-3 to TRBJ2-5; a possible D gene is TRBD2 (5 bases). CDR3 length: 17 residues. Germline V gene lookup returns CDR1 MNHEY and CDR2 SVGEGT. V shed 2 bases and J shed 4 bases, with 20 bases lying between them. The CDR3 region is CASSYGIPDSSIETQYF. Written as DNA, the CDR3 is TGTGCCAGCAGTTACGGTATACCGGACTCATCTATAGAGACCCAGTACTTC.

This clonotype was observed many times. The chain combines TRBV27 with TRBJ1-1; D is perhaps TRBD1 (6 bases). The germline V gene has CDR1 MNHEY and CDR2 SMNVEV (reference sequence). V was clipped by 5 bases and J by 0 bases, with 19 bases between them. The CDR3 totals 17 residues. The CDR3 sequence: CASSTQGLGIMNTEAFF. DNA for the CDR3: TGTGCCAGCAGTACACAGGGACTGGGGATCATGAACACTGAAGCTTTCTTT.

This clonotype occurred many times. Here the CDR3 DNA reads TGTGCCAGCAGGTTTACTAGAGGAGGAGATACGCAGTATTTT. Translation: CASRFTRGGDTQYF. The rearrangement links TRBV7-3 to TRBJ2-3; D might be TRBD2 (5 bases). Looked up from germline, CDR1 is SGHTA and CDR2 is FQGTGA. The CDR3 loop spans 14 amino acids. V lost 6 bases, J lost 5 bases, and 15 bases lay in between.

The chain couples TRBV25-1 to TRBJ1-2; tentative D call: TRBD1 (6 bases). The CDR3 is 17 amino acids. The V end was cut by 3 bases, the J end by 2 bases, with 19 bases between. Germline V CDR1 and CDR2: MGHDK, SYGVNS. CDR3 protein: CASSDSTARGLNYGYTF. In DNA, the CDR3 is TGTGCCAGCAGTGACTCGACAGCCCGGGGGCTAAACTATGGCTACACCTTC.